This TCR beta chain was documented in a study of blood T cell repertoires in COVID-19. Study overall: Both acute and convalescent COVID-19 samples were obtained from the United States, Italy and Spain. The analysed material was cDNA or gDNA that came from T cells, B-cell-depleted T cells, or PBMCs.

The protocol was immunoSEQ multiplex PCR, while the TCRdb copy is restricted to in-frame clones and leaves out a portion. The profile covers hundreds of thousands of clones, with about 83% appearing a single time and 1.3% taken by the ten largest. Sample: peripheral blood. The sequence derives from a woman aged 30 to 39 with COVID-19, enrolled during active disease.

In DNA form, the CDR3 reads TGTGCCAGCAGTTATCCCGGACAGGGGTCGTATGGCTACACCTTC. Translated: CASSYPGQGSYGYTF. The chain recombines TRBV6-2 or TRBV6-3 with TRBJ1-2, with 9 nucleotides matching TRBD1. V lost 3 bases to trimming and J lost 5 bases; unmatched junction nucleotides: 7. CDR1 MNHEY and CDR2 SVGEGT come from the germline V gene. This CDR3 is 15 amino acids long.